This T cell receptor beta chain derives from a study of T cell changes during pregnancy in multiple sclerosis. Some clones are missing from TCRdb's copy, which holds only in-frame ones; the method was immunoSEQ multiplex PCR. The sample has fewer than 65,000 clones; more than 85% are singletons. This clone has a single count. The CDR3 loop spans 14 amino acids. CDR1 SGHRS and CDR2 YFSETQ come from the germline V gene. Trimming shortened V by 0 bases and J by 2 bases, and 5 bases separated the two germline ends. The chain uses TRBV5-1 and TRBJ2-2; D is unresolved. This TCR was recovered from a female donor with multiple sclerosis, enrolled in a pregnancy study. Sequencing used CD4+ T cells from peripheral blood mononuclear cells, obtained after pregnancy. The CDR3 nucleotides read TGCGCCAGCAGCTTGGAGCCTAACACCGGGGAGCTGTTTTTT. This encodes CASSLEPNTGELFF.